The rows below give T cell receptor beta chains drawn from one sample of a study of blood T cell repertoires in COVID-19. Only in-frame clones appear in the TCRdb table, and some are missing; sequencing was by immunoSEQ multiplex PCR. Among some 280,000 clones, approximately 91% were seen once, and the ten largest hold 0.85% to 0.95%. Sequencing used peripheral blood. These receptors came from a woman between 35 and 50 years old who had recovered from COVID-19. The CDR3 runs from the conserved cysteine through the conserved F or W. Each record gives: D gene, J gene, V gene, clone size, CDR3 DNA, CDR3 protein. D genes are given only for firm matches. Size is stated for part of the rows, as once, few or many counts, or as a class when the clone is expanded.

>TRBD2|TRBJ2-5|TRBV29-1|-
TGCAGCGATAGAGCGGGAGGAGAGACCCAGTACTTC
CSDRAGGETQYF
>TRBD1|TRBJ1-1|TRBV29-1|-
TGCAGCGCCAACAGGGGCCCTGAAGCTTTCTTT
CSANRGPEAFF
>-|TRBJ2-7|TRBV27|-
TGTGCCAGCAGTTTCACGGAGGACTACGAGCAGTACTTC
CASSFTEDYEQYF
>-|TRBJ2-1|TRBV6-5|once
TGTGCCAGCAGCCGACAAGCCGGTGAGCAGTTCTTC
CASSRQAGEQFF
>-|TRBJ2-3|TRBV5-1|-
TGCGCCAGCAGCTTGGGCACTAGCACAGATACGCAGTATTTT
CASSLGTSTDTQYF
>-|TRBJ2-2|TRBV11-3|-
TGTGCCAGCAGCTTTGGAGGGGTTGACACCGGGGAGCTGTTTTTT
CASSFGGVDTGELFF
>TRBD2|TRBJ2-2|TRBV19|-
TGTGCCAGTAGTACCCGGACTAGCGGGAGGGAGAGGAACACCGGGGAGCTGTTTTTT
CASSTRTSGRERNTGELFF
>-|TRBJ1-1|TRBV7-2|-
TGTGCCAGCAGCTTCGCGGGGTGGGTTGAAGCTTTCTTT
CASSFAGWVEAFF
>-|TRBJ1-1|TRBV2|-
TGTGCCAGCAGTGAAGGGGGGGGAGTGGACACTGAAGCTTTCTTT
CASSEGGGVDTEAFF
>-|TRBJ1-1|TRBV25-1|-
TGTGCCAGCAGCCTTAATCCAGGTGAAGCTTTCTTT
CASSLNPGEAFF
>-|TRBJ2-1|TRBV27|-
TGTGCCAGCAGTTTAGAGGGGACTGCGACCTACAATGAGCAGTTCTTC
CASSLEGTATYNEQFF
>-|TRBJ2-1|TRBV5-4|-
TGTGCCAGCAGCCCGAGAGAGGGAGGCATCGATGAGCAGTTCTTC
CASSPREGGIDEQFF
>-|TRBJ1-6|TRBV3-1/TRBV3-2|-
TGTGCCAGCAGCCAATCCGGCAGGGCTTGGGGTTCACCCCTCCACTTT
CASSQSGRAWGSPLHF
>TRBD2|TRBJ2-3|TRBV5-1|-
TGCGCCAGCAGCTTGGAGACTAGCGGGAGGTATTTCCTTAGCACAGATACGCAGTATTTT
CASSLETSGRYFLSTDTQYF
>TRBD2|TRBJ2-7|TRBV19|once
TGTGCCAGTAGTAGGACCGGGACTAGTAACGAGCAGTACTTC
CASSRTGTSNEQYF
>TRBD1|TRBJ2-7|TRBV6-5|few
TGTGCCGGACAGGACGGAAGCTCCTACGAGCAGTACTTC
CAGQDGSSYEQYF
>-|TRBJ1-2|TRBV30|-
TGTGCCTGGAGTGGAGGCGGGGCAGCCTATGGCTACACCTTC
CAWSGGGAAYGYTF
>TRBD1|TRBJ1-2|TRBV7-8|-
TGTGCCAGCAGCAAAGGGACAGAGGTTGGCTACACCTTC
CASSKGTEVGYTF
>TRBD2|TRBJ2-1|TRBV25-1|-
TGTGCCAGCAGTTTATCTAGCGGGATTTCCTACAATGAGCAGTTCTTC
CASSLSSGISYNEQFF
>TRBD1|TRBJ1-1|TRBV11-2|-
TGTGCCAGCAGCTCGCAGGGGGTAAGGACTGAAGCTTTCTTT
CASSSQGVRTEAFF
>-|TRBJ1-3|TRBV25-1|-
TGTGCCAGCAGTGAGGGCTGGGAGGTTGGAAACACCATATATTTT
CASSEGWEVGNTIYF
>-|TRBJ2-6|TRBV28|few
TGTGCCAGCAGTTTAAAAGGGGCTGGGGCCAACGTCCTGACTTTC
CASSLKGAGANVLTF
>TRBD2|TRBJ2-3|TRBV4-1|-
TGCGCCAGCAGTCAAGGGCCAGCGGGAGCCACAGATACGCAGTATTTT
CASSQGPAGATDTQYF
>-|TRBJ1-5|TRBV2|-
TGTGCCAGCAGTGCCAGTCTCAATCAGCCCCAGCATTTT
CASSASLNQPQHF
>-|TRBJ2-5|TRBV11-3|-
TGTGCCAGCAGCTTGCAAACGGGCCAAGAGACCCAGTACTTC
CASSLQTGQETQYF
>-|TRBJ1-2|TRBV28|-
TGTGCCACCACAAACAGTTCTCCGCGTGGCTATGGCTACACCTTC
CATTNSSPRGYGYTF
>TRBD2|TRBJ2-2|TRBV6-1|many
TGTGCCAGCAGTGGACTAGCGGGAGGGAACACCGGGGAGCTGTTTTTT
CASSGLAGGNTGELFF
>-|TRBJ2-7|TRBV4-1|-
TGCGCCAGCAGCCAAGTTGTACAGGGGAGGTTGCGCGAGCAGTACTTC
CASSQVVQGRLREQYF
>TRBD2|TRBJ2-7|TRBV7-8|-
TGTGCCAGCAGCGGGCTAGCGGGAACCTACGAGCAGTACTTC
CASSGLAGTYEQYF
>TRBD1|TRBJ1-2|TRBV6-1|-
TGTGCCAGCAGTGAATATGGAGGGACAGCGTATGGCTACACCTTC
CASSEYGGTAYGYTF
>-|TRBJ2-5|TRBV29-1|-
TGCAGCGCCCAAAAAGAGACCCAGTACTTC
CSAQKETQYF
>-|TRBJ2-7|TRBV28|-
TGTGCCAGCAGTTCCCCAACAGTCCCATACGAGCAGTACTTC
CASSSPTVPYEQYF
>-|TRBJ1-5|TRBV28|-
TGTGCCAGCAGTGGGACAACTTCTTTTAGCAATCAGCCCCAGCATTTT
CASSGTTSFSNQPQHF
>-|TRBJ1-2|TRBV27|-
TGTGCCAGCAGTTTATCTCAATACGGGTTGTATGGCTACACCTTC
CASSLSQYGLYGYTF
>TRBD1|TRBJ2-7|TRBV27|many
TGTGCCAGCAGTCGGGACAGGGTTTCCGAGCAGTACTTC
CASSRDRVSEQYF
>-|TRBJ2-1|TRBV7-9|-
TGTGCCAGCAGCTTAGACAACAATGAGCAGTTCTTC
CASSLDNNEQFF
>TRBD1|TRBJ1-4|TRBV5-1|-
TGCGCCAGCAGCTTGGCCGGGGACAGCGATGAAAAACTGTTTTTT
CASSLAGDSDEKLFF
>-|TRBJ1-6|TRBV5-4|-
TGTGCCAGCAGCTTCGACAGGACTAATTCACCCCTCCACTTT
CASSFDRTNSPLHF
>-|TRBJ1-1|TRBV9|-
TGTGCCAGCAGCGTAGAGTACAGCACTGAAGCTTTCTTT
CASSVEYSTEAFF
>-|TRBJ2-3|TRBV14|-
TGTGCCAGCAGCCCTGACGGGAGCTGGAGCACAGATACGCAGTATTTT
CASSPDGSWSTDTQYF
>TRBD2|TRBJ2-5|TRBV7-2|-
TGTGCCAGCAGCCGGGTAGCGGGCGGGGAGACCCAGTACTTC
CASSRVAGGETQYF
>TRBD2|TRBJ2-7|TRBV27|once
TGTGCCAGCAGCCCCAGACTAGCTTACGAGCAGTACTTC
CASSPRLAYEQYF
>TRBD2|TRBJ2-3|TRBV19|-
TGTGCCAGCCAGAGAGCGGGAGGAACCACAGATACGCAGTATTTT
CASQRAGGTTDTQYF
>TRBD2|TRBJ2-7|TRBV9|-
TGTGCCAGCAGCGATGGACTAGCGCGGTACGAGCAGTACTTC
CASSDGLARYEQYF
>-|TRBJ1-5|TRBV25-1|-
TGTGCCAGCAGTGAAGGGGCACAGTTAAGCAATCAGCCCCAGCATTTT
CASSEGAQLSNQPQHF
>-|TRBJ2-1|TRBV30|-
TGTGCCTGGAGTGTTAGCGGAAACAATGAGCAGTTCTTC
CAWSVSGNNEQFF
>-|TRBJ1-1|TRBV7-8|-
TGTGCCAGCAGCTCACATTTGGAGGCGGCGGGACGGAGCAACACTGAAGCTTTCTTT
CASSSHLEAAGRSNTEAFF
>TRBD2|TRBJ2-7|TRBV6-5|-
TGTGCCAGCAGTTACGGGCGTCTAGGCGGGGGCGAGCAGTACTTC
CASSYGRLGGGEQYF